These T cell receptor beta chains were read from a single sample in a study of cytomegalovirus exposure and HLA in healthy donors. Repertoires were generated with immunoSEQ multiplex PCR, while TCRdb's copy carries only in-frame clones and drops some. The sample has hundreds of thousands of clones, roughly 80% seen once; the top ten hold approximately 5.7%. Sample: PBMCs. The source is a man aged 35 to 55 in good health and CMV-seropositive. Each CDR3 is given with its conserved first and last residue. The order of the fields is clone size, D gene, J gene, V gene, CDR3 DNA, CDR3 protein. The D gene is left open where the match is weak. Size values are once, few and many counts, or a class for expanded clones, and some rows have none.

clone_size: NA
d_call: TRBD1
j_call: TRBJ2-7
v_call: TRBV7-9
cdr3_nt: TGTGCCAGCAGCCGGGACAGGGGGGAGAACGAGCAGTACTTC
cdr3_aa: CASSRDRGENEQYF

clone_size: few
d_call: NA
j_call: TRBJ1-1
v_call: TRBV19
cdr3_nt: TGTGCCAGTACCTTCGGGGTGAACACTGAAGCTTTCTTT
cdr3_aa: CASTFGVNTEAFF

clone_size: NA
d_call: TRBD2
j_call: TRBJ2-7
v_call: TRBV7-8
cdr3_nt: TGTGCCAGCACCCCTAGCGGGTTGGTCTACGAGCAGTACTTC
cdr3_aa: CASTPSGLVYEQYF

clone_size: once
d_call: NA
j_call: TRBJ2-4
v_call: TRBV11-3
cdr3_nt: TGTGCCAGCGGAGGGGGCCCAACCCACGTTCAGTACTTC
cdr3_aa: CASGGGPTHVQYF

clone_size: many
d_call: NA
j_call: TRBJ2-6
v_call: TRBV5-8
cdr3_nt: TGTGCCAGCAGCCCCGGGACATATATTAGCTCTGGGGCCAACGTCCTGACTTTC
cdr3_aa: CASSPGTYISSGANVLTF

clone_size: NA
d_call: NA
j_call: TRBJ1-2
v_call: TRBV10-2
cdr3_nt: TGCGCCAGCAGTAACAGGGTTGATGGCTACACCTTC
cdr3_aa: CASSNRVDGYTF

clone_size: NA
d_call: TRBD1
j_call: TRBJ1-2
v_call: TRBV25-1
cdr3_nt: TGTGCCAGCCATAATACAGGGGATGGCTACACCTTC
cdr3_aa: CASHNTGDGYTF

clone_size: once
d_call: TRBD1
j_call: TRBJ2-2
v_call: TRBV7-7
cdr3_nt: TGTGCCAGCAGCTATAGCGAGGGACAGGGTTTGTTTTTT
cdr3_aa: CASSYSEGQGLFF

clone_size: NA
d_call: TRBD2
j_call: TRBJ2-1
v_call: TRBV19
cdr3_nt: TGTGCCAGTAGCCGATCCGGGACTAGCGGGAGTATAGGGGAGTTCTTC
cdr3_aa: CASSRSGTSGSIGEFF

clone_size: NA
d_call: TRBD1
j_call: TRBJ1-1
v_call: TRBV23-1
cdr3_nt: TGCGCCATTGGGGGACAGGAAGCTTTCTTT
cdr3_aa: CAIGGQEAFF

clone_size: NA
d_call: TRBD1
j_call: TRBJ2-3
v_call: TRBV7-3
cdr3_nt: TGTGCCAGCAGCCCCGACAGGGGGAGTACGCAGTATTTT
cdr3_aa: CASSPDRGSTQYF

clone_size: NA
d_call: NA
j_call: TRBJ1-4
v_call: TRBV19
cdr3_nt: TGTGCCAGTACTGTGGCTCCTCTCCCAACTAATGAAAAACTGTTTTTT
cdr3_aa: CASTVAPLPTNEKLFF

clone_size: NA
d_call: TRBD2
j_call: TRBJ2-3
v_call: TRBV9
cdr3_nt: TGTGCCAGCAGCGAACCAGGTGGGACTAGCGGGAGTCCCACTAGCACAGATACGCAGTATTTT
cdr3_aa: CASSEPGGTSGSPTSTDTQYF

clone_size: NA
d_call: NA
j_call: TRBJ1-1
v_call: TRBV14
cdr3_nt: TGTGCCAGCAGCCCAGCGTGGTGGAACACTGAAGCTTTCTTT
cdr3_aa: CASSPAWWNTEAFF

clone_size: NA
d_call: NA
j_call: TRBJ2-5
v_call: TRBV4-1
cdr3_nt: TGCGCCAGCAGCCAAGAAGTTCTGCCGGGGACCCAGTACTTC
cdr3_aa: CASSQEVLPGTQYF

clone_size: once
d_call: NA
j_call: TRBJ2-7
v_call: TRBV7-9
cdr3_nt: TGTGCCAGCAGCTTAGCCCTCGAGCAGTACTTC
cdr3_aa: CASSLALEQYF

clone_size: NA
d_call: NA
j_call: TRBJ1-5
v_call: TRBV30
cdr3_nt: TGTGCCTGGAGTGTAAGGCAGTTCAGAGGAGCCCAGCATTTT
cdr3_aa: CAWSVRQFRGAQHF

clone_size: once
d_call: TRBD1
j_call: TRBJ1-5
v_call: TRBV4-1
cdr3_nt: TGCGCCAGCAGCCAAGAACTACAGGGGGGGCCTTATAGCAATCAGCCCCAGCATTTT
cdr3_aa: CASSQELQGGPYSNQPQHF

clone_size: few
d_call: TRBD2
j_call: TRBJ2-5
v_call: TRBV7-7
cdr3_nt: TGTGCTAGCCTCGGGGGGTCCAAGGCCCAGTACTTC
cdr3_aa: CASLGGSKAQYF

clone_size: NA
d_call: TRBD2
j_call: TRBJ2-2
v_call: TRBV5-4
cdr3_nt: TGTGCCAGCAGAGGAGCGGGGGGAACCGGGGAGCTGTTTTTT
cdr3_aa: CASRGAGGTGELFF

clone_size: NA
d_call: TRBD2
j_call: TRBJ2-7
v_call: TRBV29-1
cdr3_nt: TGCAGCGGTACTAGCGGGAGGGCCAACGAGCAGTACTTC
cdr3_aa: CSGTSGRANEQYF

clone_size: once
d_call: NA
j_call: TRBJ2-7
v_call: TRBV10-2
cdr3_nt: TGCGCCAGCAGTGAGTCGAGGGCTCGCCCCTACGAGCAGTACTTC
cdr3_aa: CASSESRARPYEQYF

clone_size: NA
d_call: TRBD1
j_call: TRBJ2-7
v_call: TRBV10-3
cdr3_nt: TGTGCCATCAGTGAGTACAGGGGCCAACCCTACGAGCAGTACTTC
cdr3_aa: CAISEYRGQPYEQYF

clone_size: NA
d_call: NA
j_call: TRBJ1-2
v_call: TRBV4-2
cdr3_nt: TGTGCCAGCAGCCAAGAGAGACAGGTCTATGGCTACACCTTC
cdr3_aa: CASSQERQVYGYTF

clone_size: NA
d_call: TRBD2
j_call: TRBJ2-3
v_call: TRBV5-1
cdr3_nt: TGCGCCAGCAGTTCCGGACTAGCAGACACAGATACGCAGTATTTT
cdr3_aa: CASSSGLADTDTQYF

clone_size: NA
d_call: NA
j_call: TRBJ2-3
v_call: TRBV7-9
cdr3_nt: TGTGCCAGCAGCTTCGACAGGATTCGGGGAACAGATACGCAGTATTTT
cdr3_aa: CASSFDRIRGTDTQYF

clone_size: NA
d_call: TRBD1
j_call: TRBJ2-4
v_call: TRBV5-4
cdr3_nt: TGTGCCAGCAGCTTGTCACGACAGGGGTGGGACTTC
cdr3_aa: CASSLSRQGWDF

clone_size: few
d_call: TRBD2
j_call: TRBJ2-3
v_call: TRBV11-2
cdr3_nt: TGTGCCAGCAGCTTAGACCGACTAGCCGCTGGGGATACGCAGTATTTT
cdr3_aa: CASSLDRLAAGDTQYF

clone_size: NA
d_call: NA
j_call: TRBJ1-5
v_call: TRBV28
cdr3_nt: TGTGCCAGCACTTTAGGAGGGACCAATCAGCCCCAGCATTTT
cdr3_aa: CASTLGGTNQPQHF

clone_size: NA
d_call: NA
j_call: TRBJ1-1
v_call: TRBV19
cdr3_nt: TGTGCCAGTAGTGCCCTCACCCCGACAGGGAACACTGAAGCTTTCTTT
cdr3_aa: CASSALTPTGNTEAFF

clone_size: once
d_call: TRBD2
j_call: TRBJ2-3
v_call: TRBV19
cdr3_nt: TGTGCCAGTAGTAGGGCCTTAGCGGGGGGCACAGATACGCAGTATTTT
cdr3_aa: CASSRALAGGTDTQYF

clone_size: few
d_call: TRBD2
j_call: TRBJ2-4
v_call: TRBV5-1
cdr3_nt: TGCGCCAGCAGTCCCCTACTAGCGGGTACTAGACTAGCCAAAAACATTCAGTACTTC
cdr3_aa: CASSPLLAGTRLAKNIQYF

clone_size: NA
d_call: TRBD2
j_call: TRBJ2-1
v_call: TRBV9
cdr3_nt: TGTGCCAGCAGCCGGGGACTAGCGGATTCCTACAATGAGCAGTTCTTC
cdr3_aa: CASSRGLADSYNEQFF

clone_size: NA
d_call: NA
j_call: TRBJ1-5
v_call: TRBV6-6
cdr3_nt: TGTGCCAGCAGTCTCGGACCCCGGGAGAGCAATCAGCCCCAGCATTTT
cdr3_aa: CASSLGPRESNQPQHF

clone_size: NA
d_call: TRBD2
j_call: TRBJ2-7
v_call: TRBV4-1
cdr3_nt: TGCGCCAGCAGCCTAGGACTAGCGGGAACCTACGAGCAGTACTTC
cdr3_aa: CASSLGLAGTYEQYF

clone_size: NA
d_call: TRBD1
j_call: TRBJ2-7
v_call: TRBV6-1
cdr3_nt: TGTGCCAGGGGACAGGGGGACGAGCAGTACTTC
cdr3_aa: CARGQGDEQYF

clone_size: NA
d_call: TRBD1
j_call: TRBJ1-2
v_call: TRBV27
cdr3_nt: TGTGCCAGCAGTTTAGGAGGGGGCGCCCACTATGGCTACACCTTC
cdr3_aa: CASSLGGGAHYGYTF